This T cell receptor beta chain originates from a study of Graves' ophthalmopathy and Graves' hyperthyroidism. Beta-chain TCR CDR3 regions were amplified from RNA transcripts. The library came from an HTBI-primed first-round RT-PCR and a second-round multiplex PCR. TCRdb called the multiplex PCR reads again in MiXCR, with one record for every CDR3 protein. The sample holds 170,000 or so distinct CDR3 sequences, 35% to 45% seen once. This clonotype occurred many times. Its antigen remains unknown. Study-level findings and limits: Discriminating ophthalmopathy from stable hyperthyroidism, a 13-signature model attained a sensitivity of 85% to 90% and a specificity of around 77%. Blood also carried most expanded thyroid clonotypes exceeding 0.001 frequency.

The V and J ends lost 0 bases and 6 bases respectively, with 15 bases between them. From germline, CDR1 is MNHEY and CDR2 SVGAGI. The CDR3 is 16 residues long. The receptor was derived from a man aged 30 to 39 with Graves' ophthalmopathy. The V gene is TRBV6-5, the J gene TRBJ2-4; D might be TRBD1 (6 bases). The sequenced sample was peripheral blood. As DNA, the CDR3 is TGTGCCAGCAGTTACTCCGCGACAGGCGGAGGAAACATTCAGTACTTC. The encoded protein is CASSYSATGGGNIQYF.